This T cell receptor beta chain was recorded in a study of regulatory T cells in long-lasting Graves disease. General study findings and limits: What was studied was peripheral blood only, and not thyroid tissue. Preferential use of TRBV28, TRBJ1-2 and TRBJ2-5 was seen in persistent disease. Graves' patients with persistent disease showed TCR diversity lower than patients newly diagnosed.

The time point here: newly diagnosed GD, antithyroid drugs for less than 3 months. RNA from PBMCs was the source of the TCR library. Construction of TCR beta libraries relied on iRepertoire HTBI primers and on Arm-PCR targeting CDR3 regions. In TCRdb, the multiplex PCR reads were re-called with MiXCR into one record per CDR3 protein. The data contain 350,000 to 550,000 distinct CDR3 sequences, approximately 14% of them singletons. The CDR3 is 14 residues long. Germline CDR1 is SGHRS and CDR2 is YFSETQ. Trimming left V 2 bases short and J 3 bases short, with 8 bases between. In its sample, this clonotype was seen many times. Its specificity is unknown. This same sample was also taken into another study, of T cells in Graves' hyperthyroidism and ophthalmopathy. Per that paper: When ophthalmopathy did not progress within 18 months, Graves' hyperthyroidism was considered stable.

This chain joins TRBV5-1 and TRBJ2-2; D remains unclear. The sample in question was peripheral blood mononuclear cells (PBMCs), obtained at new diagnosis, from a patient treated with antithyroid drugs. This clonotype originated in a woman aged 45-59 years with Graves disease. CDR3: CASSFGDYTGELFF. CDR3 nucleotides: TGCGCCAGCAGCTTTGGCGATTACACCGGGGAGCTGTTTTTT.